Below, 10 T cell receptor beta chains from the same sample are listed, as sequenced in a study of blood T cell repertoires in COVID-19. TCRdb's copy holds only in-frame clones and misses some; the assay was immunoSEQ multiplex PCR. The sample has approximately 110,000 clones, about four fifths seen once. The specimen sequenced was peripheral blood. The receptors here all came from a woman older than 75 with acute or convalescent COVID-19.

This clone occurred a few times. This chain links TRBV5-4 with TRBJ2-5; D uncertain. CDR3 length: 12 residues. From germline, CDR1 is SGHNT and CDR2 YYREEE (reference sequence). V was pared by 4 bases and J by 5 bases, with 9 bases between. CDR3 sequence (DNA): TGTGCCAGCAGCGCTTACGGTGAGACCCAGTACTTC. This translates into CASSAYGETQYF.

This clone showed up just once. The rearrangement uses TRBV30 and TRBJ1-4; possibly TRBD1 for D (6 bases). Trimming removed 5 bases from V and 7 bases from J, with 8 bases in between. The CDR3 extends over 11 amino acids. Germline values: CDR1 GTSNPN, CDR2 SVGIG (reference sequence). CDR3 region: CAWGRGEKLFF. For the CDR3, the DNA is TGTGCCTGGGGCAGGGGTGAAAAACTGTTTTTT. Complete variable domain (other parts from reference TRBV30 and TRBJ1-4): SQTIHQWPATLVQPVGSPLSLECTVEGTSNPNLYWYRQAAGRGLQLLFYSVGIGQISSEVPQNLSASRPQDRQFILSSKKLLLSDSGFYLCAWGRGEKLFFGSGTQLSVL.

The chain joins TRBV30 to TRBJ2-5; 11 nucleotides agree with TRBD1. Germline CDR1 is GTSNPN and CDR2 is SVGIG (reference sequence). CDR3 size: 13 residues. The CDR3 here is CATDRGLQETQYF. The CDR3 DNA follows: TGTGCTACGGACAGGGGGCTCCAAGAGACCCAGTACTTC.

The V gene is TRBV7-9, the J gene TRBJ2-3, with 8 bases aligning to TRBD1. The germline CDR1 and CDR2 sequences are SEHNR and FQNEAQ (reference sequence). This CDR3 is 15 amino acids long. The V and J ends lost 1 base and 3 bases, in that order; junction bases with no gene match: 3. CDR3 nucleotide sequence: TGTGCCAGCAGCTTAGGGACAGGGTCTACAGATACGCAGTATTTT. It codes for CASSLGTGSTDTQYF. The full variable domain, with the rest looked up from reference TRBV7-9 and TRBJ2-3, is DTGVSQNPRHKITKRGQNVTFRCDPISEHNRLYWYRQTLGQGPEFLTYFQNEAQLEKSRLLSDRFSAERPKGSFSTLEIQRTEQGDSAMYLCASSLGTGSTDTQYFGPGTRLTVL.

The rearrangement uses TRBV12-5 and TRBJ2-3, with 7 bases aligning to TRBD2. This CDR3 has 14 amino acids. Germline trimming cut 6 bases from V and 6 bases from J; bases unmatched to any gene: 9. Germline CDR1 is LGHNT and CDR2 is FRNRAP. The CDR3 region has the DNA TGTGCTAGTGGCCTTGGGAGGGCTGACGATACGCAGTATTTT. It codes for CASGLGRADDTQYF.

The chain recombines TRBV12-5 with TRBJ1-5; 10 bases agree with TRBD1. Germline CDR1 is LGHNT and CDR2 is FRNRAP. This CDR3 contains 14 residues. Trimming cost V 1 base and J 6 bases; bases outside gene matches: 0. The CDR3 region is CASGLGDRGQPQHF. The CDR3 region has the DNA TGTGCTAGTGGTTTGGGGGACAGGGGTCAGCCCCAGCATTTT.

The chain links TRBV5-1 to TRBJ2-2, with 12 bases that match TRBD1. Per germline, CDR1 SGHRS and CDR2 YFSETQ. This CDR3 comprises 15 residues. V gave up 3 bases and J gave up 6 bases; unmatched junction bases: 3. CDR3 amino acids: CASSSGQGAPGELFF. In DNA form, the CDR3 reads TGCGCCAGCAGCTCGGGACAGGGGGCGCCCGGGGAGCTGTTTTTT.

The chain is built from TRBV19 and TRBJ2-1; 11 bases are a match to TRBD2. The CDR3 sequence is 17 residues long. Trimming at V came to 5 bases and at J to 8 bases, leaving 14 bases not matched to a gene. Germline V gene sequence: CDR1 LNHDA, CDR2 SQIVND (reference sequence). This CDR3 is CASSVISGRAMFDEQFF. CDR3 DNA sequence: TGTGCCAGTAGTGTGATTAGCGGGAGGGCCATGTTCGATGAGCAGTTCTTC.

This clone occurred once. The V gene is TRBV6-5, the J gene TRBJ2-3, with D perhaps matching TRBD1 (5 bases). Germline V gene lookup returns CDR1 MNHEY and CDR2 SVGAGI. The CDR3 loop spans 15 amino acids. V lost 2 bases and J lost 14, with 23 bases in between. The chain's CDR3 is CASSYRVGVRSWTYF. The DNA of the CDR3 is TGTGCCAGCAGTTACAGGGTAGGGGTCAGGTCATGGACGTATTTT.

This chain joins TRBV7-2 and TRBJ1-5; D is undetermined. V was pared by 1 base and J by 1 base, with 8 bases between. The CDR3 loop spans 15 amino acids. Germline lookup yields CDR1 SGHTA and CDR2 FQGNSA. CDR3 bases: TGTGCCAGCAGCTTAGAGTATAGCAGCAATCAGCCCCAGCATTTT. It encodes CASSLEYSSNQPQHF.